The 15 T cell receptor beta chains below come from one sample, sequenced in a study of T cell repertoires in cytomegalovirus infection (dated by TCRdb to between 2019 and 2020). The data were produced on an Illumina HiSeq 1500. The public reads were reprocessed in TCRdb via fastp at Q25 and MiXCR, keeping in-frame beta chains. CDR3 protein sequences are deduplicated, and each keeps its most common genes and DNA. Here the sample has approximately 750,000 distinct CDR3 sequences; 35% to 45% occur a single time. The top ten constitute under 3.5% of the sample. The sample consisted of PBMCs. The origin of the receptors is a human donor in good health (CMV status not recorded). Some clones in this sample may be carry-over from other donors' samples.

Ten or more counts support this clonotype. This chain connects TRBV7-2 to TRBJ2-7; 7 bases align to TRBD2. The germline V gene has CDR1 SGHTA and CDR2 FQGNSA. Unmatched junction bases numbered 9, after V lost 3 bases and J lost 1 base. The CDR3 contains 16 residues. The CDR3 nucleotides read TGTGCCAGCAGCTTCGGATCGGGAGGAGGGTCCTACGAGCAGTACTTC. Translation gives CASSFGSGGGSYEQYF. Full variable domain (remainder filled in from reference TRBV7-2 and TRBJ2-7): GAGVSQSPSNKVTEKGKDVELRCDPISGHTALYWYRQSLGQGLEFLIYFQGNSAPDKSGLPSDRFSAERTGGSVSTLTIQRTQQEDSAVYLCASSFGSGGGSYEQYFGPGTRLTVT.

This CDR3 reads CASSPEGASNQPQHF. CDR3 bases: TGTGCCAGCAGTCCTGAGGGGGCGAGCAATCAGCCCCAGCATTTT. V usage is TRBV7-6 and J usage is TRBJ1-5, with 7 positions matching TRBD1. The CDR3 runs 15 residues. With 6 bases clipped from V and 1 base from J, the junction kept 6 bases outside the gene matches. Germline lookup yields CDR1 SGHVS and CDR2 FNYEAQ.

This clonotype has more than one count but fewer than ten. The CDR3 bases are TGTGCCAGCAGCGCCCGGACAGGGATGGTGTTCTTC. Its translation: CASSARTGMVFF. The genes are TRBV7-6 and TRBJ2-1, with 8 bases fitting TRBD1. This CDR3 spans 12 amino acids. J was trimmed by 15 bases and V by 5 bases; bases with no gene match: 9. Germline V gene sequence: CDR1 SGHVS, CDR2 FNYEAQ.

The V gene is TRBV27, the J gene TRBJ2-5, with 11 positions matching TRBD2. The J segment lost 5 bases and the V segment lost 3 bases, leaving 5 bases of the junction unmatched. Per the germline V gene, CDR1 is MNHEY and CDR2 is SMNVEV (reference sequence). CDR3 length: 15 residues. CDR3 nucleotide sequence: TGTGCCAGCAGTTTCTCTTCTAGCGGGAGGGAGACCCAGTACTTC. Protein: CASSFSSSGRETQYF.

Regarding this clonotype: The junction differs from germline at one of its ends, possibly a read error. The gene calls are TRBV7-9 and TRBJ2-7, with D tentatively TRBD1 (5 bases). The CDR3 runs 16 residues. Germline lookup yields CDR1 SEHNR and CDR2 FQNEAQ (reference sequence). CDR3 sequence (DNA): TGTGCCAGCAGATTAGTAAGAGGACACATCCTTTCCGAGCAGTACTTC. It is translated as CASRLVRGHILSEQYF.

This clonotype has more than one count but fewer than ten. This chain links TRBV7-8 with TRBJ2-3; TRBD1 matches at 7 bases. V shed 5 bases and J 1 base; nucleotides not matched to a gene: 6. The CDR3 runs to 15 residues. CDR1 SGHVS and CDR2 FQNEAQ come from the germline V gene. DNA for the CDR3: TGTGCCAGCAGCCCTGGGACAGCCCGCACAGATACGCAGTATTTT. Translated: CASSPGTARTDTQYF.

This clonotype was found a few times. Mismatch with germline at one junction end may stem from a read error. The rearrangement joins TRBV5-1 to TRBJ2-1; TRBD2 matches at 7 bases. The CDR3 totals 15 residues. Germline assignment: CDR1 SGHRS and CDR2 YFSETQ. The CDR3 is CASSLGREPYNEQFF. The CDR3 nucleotides read TGTGCCAGCAGCTTAGGGCGGGAGCCATACAATGAGCAGTTCTTC.

This clonotype was detected only a few times. V usage is TRBV19 and J usage is TRBJ1-2; no clear D gene. Between the trimmed V and J ends, which lost 3 bases and 4 bases, there was a span of 12 bases. This CDR3 has 14 amino acids. Germline loops: CDR1 LNHDA, CDR2 SQIVND (reference sequence). The CDR3 nucleotides are TGTGCCAGTAGTATCACGGGAGCGGGCTATGGCTACACCTTC. It specifies CASSITGAGYGYTF.

The genes are TRBV19 and TRBJ2-2; 13 positions agree with TRBD2. V lost 5 bases and J lost 8; bases outside the gene matches: 8. CDR1 and CDR2 (germline): LNHDA, SQIVND (reference sequence). CDR3 length equals 16 residues. CDR3 coding DNA: TGTGCCAGTAGTTTCCGTGGACTAGCGGGAGCTGGGGAGCTGTTTTTT. It codes for CASSFRGLAGAGELFF.

This clonotype was counted at least ten times. The chain links TRBV12-3 or TRBV12-4 to TRBJ2-2; 10 nucleotides agree with TRBD2. The junction had 5 bases not matched to a gene; V was cut back by 6 bases and J by 4 bases. CDR3 length equals 15 residues. CDR3 sequence: CASSLLAGFTGELFF. The CDR3 nucleotides read TGTGCCAGCAGCTTACTAGCGGGGTTCACCGGGGAGCTGTTTTTT.

This clonotype has more than one count but fewer than ten. Here the CDR3 reads CSATGIGSGAFGDEQYF. DNA for the CDR3: TGCAGTGCTACCGGGATAGGTTCAGGGGCCTTCGGGGACGAGCAGTACTTC. The gene calls are TRBV20-1 and TRBJ2-7; possibly TRBD1 for D (6 bases). The CDR3 is 17 amino acids. Germline V gives CDR1 DFQATT, CDR2 SNEGSKA (reference sequence). V was pared by 4 bases and J by 5 bases, with 27 bases between.

This chain links TRBV7-9 with TRBJ1-1; D is undetermined. V lost 3 bases and J 0 bases, leaving 14 bases between the germline ends. CDR3 length: 16 amino acids. Per germline, CDR1 SEHNR and CDR2 FQNEAQ (reference sequence). CDR3 nucleotide sequence: TGTGCCAGCAGCTTTCCTCGCGGACGGCTGAACACTGAAGCTTTCTTT. It is translated as CASSFPRGRLNTEAFF. Variable domain in full (rest from reference TRBV7-9 and TRBJ1-1): DTGVSQNPRHKITKRGQNVTFRCDPISEHNRLYWYRQTLGQGPEFLTYFQNEAQLEKSRLLSDRFSAERPKGSFSTLEIQRTEQGDSAMYLCASSFPRGRLNTEAFFGQGTRLTVV.

This clonotype showed up just a few times. The chain links TRBV6-4 to TRBJ1-1, with TRBD1 matching over 7 bases. Germline V gives CDR1 MRHNA, CDR2 SNTAGT. After removal of 7 bases from V and 4 bases from J, the junction contained 9 bases not matched to a gene. The CDR3 covers 14 residues. In DNA form, the CDR3 reads TGTGCCAGCACCAAGGACAGGCTTGGCACTGAAGCTTTCTTT. This encodes CASTKDRLGTEAFF.

This clonotype came up many times. V gene TRBV19 combines with J gene TRBJ1-2; no definite D call. CDR3 length equals 14 residues. Per the germline V gene, CDR1 is LNHDA and CDR2 is SQIVND (reference sequence). The V gene lost 7 bases and the J gene lost 2 bases, with 14 bases spanning the gap. The CDR3: CASISLGRNYGYTF. CDR3 in DNA: TGTGCCAGTATCTCCTTAGGCAGAAACTATGGCTACACCTTC.

The chain carries TRBV14 and TRBJ2-7, with 9 bases that match TRBD2. This CDR3 is 16 amino acids long. The germline V gene encodes CDR1 SGHDN and CDR2 FVKESK. Losses at the gene ends were 0 bases for V and 5 bases for J; bases not matched to a gene: 8. As DNA, the CDR3 is TGTGCCAGCAGCCAAGATTATCGACTAGCGGCCCACGAGCAGTACTTC. Residues: CASSQDYRLAAHEQYF.